These 17 T cell receptor beta chains originate from one sample sequenced in a study of blood T cell repertoires in COVID-19. Using immunoSEQ multiplex PCR, the repertoire was profiled, and TCRdb retains in-frame clones only, with some absent. This table holds approximately 30,000 clones, over 85% found once. The sequenced sample consisted of peripheral blood. These receptors originate from a human donor in a cohort sampled during active COVID-19.

J is TRBJ2-2 and V is TRBV7-6, with 12 nucleotides matching TRBD2. CDR1 and CDR2 from the germline V gene are SGHVS and FNYEAQ. The CDR3 has 18 residues. Germline trimming cut 3 bases from V and 7 bases from J; bases unmatched to any gene: 12. In DNA, the CDR3 is TGTGCCAGCAGCTTCCAATCCCCCGGACTAGCGGGGTTCGGGGAGCTGTTTTTT. This translates into CASSFQSPGLAGFGELFF. The full variable domain, rest sourced from reference TRBV7-6 and TRBJ2-2, is GAGVSQSPRYKVTKRGQDVALRCDPISGHVSLYWYRQALGQGPEFLTYFNYEAQQDKSGLPNDRFSAERPEGSISTLTIQRTEQRDSAMYRCASSFQSPGLAGFGELFFGEGSRLTVL.

The chain carries TRBV11-2 and TRBJ2-5; tentative D call: TRBD2 (6 bases). Germline CDR1 and CDR2: SGHAT and FQNNGV. Trimming removed 5 bases from V and 5 bases from J, with 18 bases in between. This CDR3 is built from 15 residues. The CDR3 loop is CASSQNLGTWETQYF. For the CDR3, the DNA is TGTGCCAGCAGCCAAAACCTAGGGACTTGGGAGACCCAGTACTTC.

This clone was recorded only once. The V gene is TRBV13, the J gene TRBJ2-5, with 7 bases that match TRBD2. Germline-derived CDR1 and CDR2 are PRHDT and FYEKMQ (reference sequence). This CDR3 comprises 14 residues. The junction had 6 bases not matched to a gene; V was cut back by 7 bases and J by 1 base. The CDR3 coding sequence is TGTGCCAGCACCCAGCGCGGGAGCCAAGAGACCCAGTACTTC. The encoded protein is CASTQRGSQETQYF.

A single count supports this clone. The chain couples TRBV6-9 to TRBJ1-1; 7 bases line up with TRBD1. CDR3 length equals 16 residues. Losses at the gene ends were 3 bases for V and 0 bases for J; bases not matched to a gene: 7. Looked up from germline, CDR1 is MNHGY and CDR2 is SVAAGI. The CDR3 nucleotides are TGTGCCAGCAGTTACCCGCGACAGGGACTGAACACTGAAGCTTTCTTT. Translated, it gives CASSYPRQGLNTEAFF.

In this sample, this clone turned up a few times. This chain connects TRBV18 to TRBJ1-2, with D perhaps TRBD1 (5 bases). The germline V gene has CDR1 KGHSH and CDR2 LQKENI. V was trimmed by 1 base and J by 7 bases, leaving 16 bases between them. This CDR3 is built from 15 residues. CDR3 sequence (DNA): TGTGCCAGCTCACCACGGGAGGCCCAGCAGGGTGGCTACACCTTC. Protein: CASSPREAQQGGYTF. The variable domain in full, with the rest retrieved from reference TRBV18 and TRBJ1-2, is NAGVMQNPRHLVRRRGQEARLRCSPMKGHSHVYWYRQLPEEGLKFMVYLQKENIIDESGMPKERFSAEFPKEGPSILRIQQVVRGDSAAYFCASSPREAQQGGYTFGSGTRLTVV.

The chain joins TRBV2 to TRBJ2-1; perhaps TRBD1 as D (6 bases). Germline V gene data show CDR1 as SNHLY and CDR2 as FYNNEI. CDR3 length: 13 residues. V was shortened by 8 bases and J by 3 bases, with 11 bases between the two germline ends. The CDR3 DNA follows: TGTGCCAGCGTTGGACAGCTCTACAATGAGCAGTTCTTC. The encoded protein is CASVGQLYNEQFF. Based on the CDR3 plus reference TRBV2 and TRBJ2-1, the full variable domain is EPEVTQTPSHQVTQMGQEVILRCVPISNHLYFYWYRQILGQKVEFLVSFYNNEISEKSEIFDDQFSVERPDGSNFTLKIRSTKLEDSAMYFCASVGQLYNEQFFGPGTRLTVL.

The chain has TRBV4-1 and TRBJ1-2; D perhaps matches TRBD1 (6 bases). This CDR3 has 17 residues. Germline V gene sequence: CDR1 MGHRA, CDR2 YSYEKL. Trimming took 4 bases from V and 4 from J, leaving 22 bases between them. In nucleotides, the CDR3 is TGCGCCAGCAGCCTCAACATCTTTCAGGGGAAGGGCTATGGCTACACCTTC. Amino acid sequence: CASSLNIFQGKGYGYTF.

The chain uses TRBV12-3 or TRBV12-4 and TRBJ2-5, with a possible D match to TRBD2 (6 bases). This CDR3 contains 13 residues. Between the trimmed V and J ends, which lost 5 bases and 5 bases, there was a span of 12 bases. CDR3 sequence: CASSPGTLETQYF. The CDR3 DNA sequence: TGTGCCAGCAGTCCCGGGACTTTGGAGACCCAGTACTTC.

The CDR3 bases are TGTGCCAGCGCTCATTCCCGGGACAGCCCCTATGGCTACACCTTC. This sequence encodes CASAHSRDSPYGYTF. V is TRBV18 and J is TRBJ1-2; the match to TRBD1 covers 7 bases. The CDR3 covers 15 residues. CDR1 is KGHSH and CDR2 is LQKENI in the germline V gene. Trimming at V came to 8 bases and at J to 4 bases, leaving 13 bases not matched to a gene. The variable domain in full, completed from reference TRBV18 and TRBJ1-2, reads NAGVMQNPRHLVRRRGQEARLRCSPMKGHSHVYWYRQLPEEGLKFMVYLQKENIIDESGMPKERFSAEFPKEGPSILRIQQVVRGDSAAYFCASAHSRDSPYGYTFGSGTRLTVV.

This chain uses TRBV6-1 with TRBJ1-4, with D perhaps matching TRBD1 (6 bases). The CDR3 sequence is 16 residues long. Germline CDR1 MNHNS, CDR2 SASEGT. The V and J ends lost 3 bases and 4 bases respectively, with 15 bases between them. In DNA form, the CDR3 reads TGTGCCAGCAGTGATCCTAAGGACAGCTATAATGAAAAACTGTTTTTT. The encoded protein is CASSDPKDSYNEKLFF.

The CDR3 here is CASSMGQALYQPQHF. In nucleotides, the CDR3 is TGTGCCAGTAGTATGGGTCAGGCGCTGTATCAGCCCCAGCATTTT. The V call is TRBV19, the J call TRBJ1-5; D unresolved. V dropped 3 bases and J dropped 5 bases, with 14 bases sitting between them. This CDR3 contains 15 residues. CDR1 and CDR2 from the germline V gene are LNHDA and SQIVND (reference sequence). The variable domain in full, completed from reference TRBV19 and TRBJ1-5, reads DGGITQSPKYLFRKEGQNVTLSCEQNLNHDAMYWYRQDPGQGLRLIYYSQIVNDFQKGDIAEGYSVSREKKESFPLTVTSAQKNPTAFYLCASSMGQALYQPQHFGDGTRLSIL.

The CDR3 nucleotides are TGTGCCAGCAGCGCGGGGGGGACTAGCGGATCTAGCACAGATACGCAGTATTTT. Translating it yields CASSAGGTSGSSTDTQYF. The chain recombines TRBV7-4 with TRBJ2-3; 11 nucleotides align to TRBD2. J lost 0 bases, V lost 5 bases, and 10 bases had no gene match. Germline V gene lookup returns CDR1 SGHVT and CDR2 SQSDAQ. This CDR3 is built from 18 residues.

In this sample, this clone turned up once. The chain carries TRBV30 and TRBJ1-2, with D possibly matching TRBD1 (5 bases). The CDR3 loop spans 13 amino acids. CDR1 and CDR2 (germline): GTSNPN, SVGIG (reference sequence). Trimming cost V 7 bases and J 9 bases, with 21 bases left between them. CDR3 in amino acids: CAYGGYSERSYTF. Here the CDR3 DNA reads TGTGCCTACGGGGGTTATTCGGAGAGGAGCTACACCTTC.

The genes are TRBV5-4 and TRBJ2-5; a weak D match, TRBD1 (5 bases). The CDR3 length is 14 residues. Trimming shortened V by 1 base and J by 2 bases, and 9 bases separated the two germline ends. CDR1 and CDR2 (germline): SGHNT, YYREEE (reference sequence). CDR3 loop: CASSLRTFQETQYF. As DNA, the CDR3 is TGTGCCAGCAGCTTGAGGACATTTCAAGAGACCCAGTACTTC.

The chain has TRBV4-1 and TRBJ1-2; D not resolved. CDR1 MGHRA and CDR2 YSYEKL come from the germline V gene. The CDR3 is made up of 15 amino acids. V gave up 0 bases and J gave up 4 bases, with 12 bases separating them. In DNA, the CDR3 is TGCGCCAGCAGCCAAGATCCTGAGGTGACCTATGGCTACACCTTC. Protein product: CASSQDPEVTYGYTF.

V usage is TRBV10-3 and J usage is TRBJ1-3; no clear D. Germline CDR1 reads ENHRY; CDR2 reads SYGVKD. V lost 5 bases and J lost 1, with 15 bases in between. The CDR3 is 16 amino acids. The CDR3 sequence: CAISPAGPLSGNTIYF. The CDR3 nucleotides read TGTGCCATCAGTCCGGCAGGTCCCTTATCTGGAAACACCATATATTTT.

The rearrangement joins TRBV15 to TRBJ2-7; no reliable D call. The CDR3 has 14 residues. The germline CDR1 and CDR2 sequences are LNHNV and YYDKDF (reference sequence). V gave up 0 bases and J gave up 7 bases, with 13 bases separating them. CDR3 loop: CATSREPQANEQYF. In DNA, the CDR3 is TGTGCCACCAGCAGAGAGCCTCAGGCGAATGAGCAGTACTTC. The entire variable domain, with the rest obtained from reference TRBV15 and TRBJ2-7, is as follows: DAMVIQNPRYQVTQFGKPVTLSCSQTLNHNVMYWYQQKSSQAPKLLFHYYDKDFNNEADTPDNFQSRRPNTSFCFLDIRSPGLGDTAMYLCATSREPQANEQYFGPGTRLTVT.